Given below is one T cell receptor (beta chain) in context. Its antigen is not known. This sample is part of a study of shared clonotypes between healthy human individuals. Findings of the study overall: Naive CD4 clonotypes were shared across a few donors at roughly 5%. The represented genetic and exposure-history diversity was limited by the small number of donors. The rarefaction results pointed to incomplete sorted-subset sequencing despite large depth.

TCRdb's copy holds only in-frame clones and misses some; the assay was immunoSEQ multiplex PCR. The table has roughly 2.1 million clones, more than 85% seen once; the top ten hold 1.5% to 2%. It was CD45RO-negative cells, positively selected for CCR7, that made up naive CD8 cells, with terminally differentiated effector memory CD45RA+ cells excluded. Each of the donors was a healthy adult who was HIV-negative and had not had a recent acute infection or vaccination. The TCR was taken from a man younger than 35 in good health. Some clones in this sample may be carry-over from other donors' samples. Material for sequencing was naive CD8+ T cells from PBMCs.

The CDR3 bases are TGTGCCAGCAGTTACTCGACTAGCAACACAGATACGCAGTATTTT. Protein: CASSYSTSNTDTQYF. V usage is TRBV6-5 and J usage is TRBJ2-3, with TRBD2 matching 7 bases. CDR1 is MNHEY, CDR2 SVGAGI, per germline. The length of the CDR3 is 15 residues. Trimming at V came to 0 bases and at J to 2 bases, leaving 2 bases not matched to a gene.